These T cell receptor beta chains were read from a single sample in a study of blood T cell repertoires in COVID-19. Data came from immunoSEQ multiplex PCR; TCRdb stores just in-frame clones and leaves some out. The profile shows nearly 80,000 clones, 84% of them singletons. Material for sequencing was peripheral blood. The receptor source for this set is a man aged 50-60 years with acute or convalescent COVID-19. Each CDR3 is given with its conserved first and last residue. A D gene is named only where the DNA matches it firmly. Clone size is shown for a subset of rows, as once, few, many or a class of expanded clone.

>TRBJ2-3|TRBD2|.|TRBV9
CASSVGVAGVNTQYF
TGTGCCAGCAGCGTAGGGGTAGCGGGAGTAAATACGCAGTATTTT
>TRBJ2-7|.|.|TRBV11-2
CASSLAWRGSYEQYF
TGTGCCAGCAGCTTAGCCTGGCGGGGCTCCTACGAGCAGTACTTC
>TRBJ2-5|.|.|TRBV19
CASSIWVEQETQYF
TGTGCCAGTAGTATCTGGGTGGAGCAAGAGACCCAGTACTTC
>TRBJ2-7|TRBD2|.|TRBV9
CASSVTGLAEQYF
TGTGCCAGCAGCGTAACTGGACTAGCGGAGCAGTACTTC
>TRBJ2-7|TRBD1|.|TRBV28
CASSLTGTGGSLGQYF
TGTGCCAGCAGTTTAACCGGGACAGGGGGTTCCCTAGGGCAGTACTTC
>TRBJ2-7|.|once|TRBV7-2
CASSRAGMLEQYF
TGTGCCAGCAGCCGGGCGGGGATGCTAGAGCAGTACTTC
>TRBJ1-1|.|.|TRBV2
CASSWAGVAAEAFF
TGTGCCAGCTCCTGGGCCGGGGTAGCGGCTGAAGCTTTCTTT
>TRBJ2-1|.|.|TRBV4-1
CASSLGGNEQFF
TGCGCCAGCAGCCTTGGAGGTAATGAGCAGTTCTTC
>TRBJ2-2|TRBD2|.|TRBV10-3
CAIRSAGVNTGELFF
TGTGCCATCAGGAGTGCGGGGGTTAACACCGGGGAGCTGTTTTTT
>TRBJ1-2|TRBD1|.|TRBV3-1/TRBV3-2
CASSPRTGVDGYTF
TGTGCCAGCAGCCCTCGGACAGGGGTGGATGGCTACACCTTC
>TRBJ1-5|.|.|TRBV5-3
CARSLGQKFNQPQHF
TGTGCCAGAAGCTTGGGACAGAAATTCAATCAGCCCCAGCATTTT
>TRBJ2-7|TRBD1|few|TRBV11-2
CASSPQGFSGAYEQYF
TGTGCCAGCAGCCCACAGGGGTTCTCGGGCGCCTACGAGCAGTACTTC
>TRBJ1-2|.|.|TRBV30
CAWSGGVGYTF
TGTGCCTGGAGTGGGGGGGTTGGCTACACCTTC
>TRBJ2-7|.|.|TRBV7-9
CASSLVGGASYEQYF
TGTGCCAGCAGCTTAGTAGGTGGGGCGTCCTACGAGCAGTACTTC
>TRBJ2-7|TRBD1|.|TRBV19
CASSPGTGLVQQYF
TGTGCCAGTAGCCCCGGGACAGGCCTTGTGCAGCAGTACTTC
>TRBJ2-1|.|.|TRBV19
CASSASIRPGDEQFF
TGTGCCAGTAGTGCCTCCATTAGGCCAGGGGATGAGCAGTTCTTC
>TRBJ1-3|.|.|TRBV6-5
CASSYSSGSGNTIYF
TGTGCCAGCAGTTACTCTTCAGGGTCTGGAAACACCATATATTTT
>TRBJ2-1|TRBD2|.|TRBV7-8
CASSPGLAVYNEQFF
TGTGCCAGCAGCCCCGGACTAGCGGTCTACAATGAGCAGTTCTTC
>TRBJ2-2|.|once|TRBV9
CASSGQSNTGELFF
TGTGCCAGCAGCGGACAATCGAACACCGGGGAGCTGTTTTTT
>TRBJ2-3|TRBD2|.|TRBV14
CASSQGRGLARIGTDTQYF
TGTGCCAGCAGCCAAGGAAGGGGACTAGCTCGTATAGGCACAGATACGCAGTATTTT
>TRBJ2-1|TRBD1|.|TRBV5-1
CASSPGQGWTSYNEQFF
TGCGCCAGCAGCCCAGGACAGGGGTGGACCTCCTACAATGAGCAGTTCTTC
>TRBJ2-3|TRBD2|.|TRBV19
CASRVAGGTDTQYF
TGTGCCAGTAGAGTAGCGGGAGGCACAGATACGCAGTATTTT
>TRBJ2-7|.|.|TRBV6-5
CASSSFSREQYF
TGTGCCAGCAGTTCCTTTTCGCGCGAGCAGTACTTC
>TRBJ2-7|TRBD2|.|TRBV19
CASSPASGGAREQYF
TGTGCCAGTAGTCCGGCTAGCGGGGGGGCGCGCGAGCAGTACTTC
>TRBJ2-1|TRBD1|.|TRBV10-2
CASSESGFGTVNNEQFF
TGCGCCAGCAGTGAGTCGGGCTTCGGGACAGTTAACAATGAGCAGTTCTTC
>TRBJ1-1|.|.|TRBV16
CASSQSVSGEAFF
TGTGCCAGCAGCCAATCGGTTTCCGGTGAAGCTTTCTTT
>TRBJ2-7|TRBD2|.|TRBV30
CAWSAWGGGGSYEQYF
TGTGCCTGGAGCGCGTGGGGCGGGGGAGGCTCCTACGAGCAGTACTTC
>TRBJ1-6|TRBD1|.|TRBV19
CARLGTGHYNSPLHF
TGTGCCAGATTGGGGACAGGACATTATAATTCACCCCTCCACTTT
>TRBJ2-1|.|.|TRBV11-3
CASSLDPGDNEQFF
TGTGCCAGCAGCTTAGATCCAGGGGACAATGAGCAGTTCTTC
>TRBJ2-1|TRBD2|.|TRBV5-4
CASSLFGTSGVNEQFF
TGTGCCAGCAGCTTGTTCGGGACTAGCGGGGTAAATGAGCAGTTCTTC
>TRBJ1-5|.|.|TRBV9
CASSVRGGVAQPQHF
TGTGCCAGCAGCGTTCGAGGCGGTGTGGCTCAGCCCCAGCATTTT
>TRBJ2-7|.|.|TRBV30
CAWSTRVMDEQYF
TGTGCCTGGAGTACGCGGGTAATGGACGAGCAGTACTTC
>TRBJ2-1|TRBD2|.|TRBV3-1/TRBV3-2
CASSQILAGSSYNEQFF
TGTGCCAGCAGCCAAATTCTAGCGGGGAGCTCCTACAATGAGCAGTTCTTC
>TRBJ2-3|TRBD2|.|TRBV7-9
CASSGLGTSGSTDTQYF
TGTGCCAGCAGCGGATTAGGGACTAGCGGTAGCACAGATACGCAGTATTTT
>TRBJ2-1|.|.|TRBV19
CATSGRSEQFF
TGTGCCACCTCAGGGCGGAGTGAGCAGTTCTTC
>TRBJ1-5|.|.|TRBV6-5
CASRMTGNNQPQHF
TGTGCCAGCAGAATGACAGGAAACAATCAGCCCCAGCATTTT
>TRBJ2-7|TRBD2|.|TRBV5-6
CASSLGPGLAGASYEQYF
TGTGCCAGCAGCTTGGGGCCGGGACTAGCGGGAGCCTCCTACGAGCAGTACTTC
>TRBJ2-1|.|few|TRBV20-1
CSGTDKGEQFF
TGCAGTGGGACTGATAAGGGTGAGCAGTTCTTC
>TRBJ1-4|.|.|TRBV27
CASSLNTGRKLFF
TGTGCCAGCAGTTTGAATACAGGGCGAAAACTGTTTTTT
>TRBJ2-7|TRBD2|.|TRBV7-9
CASSSGTSGTRYEQYF
TGTGCCAGCAGCTCGGGGACTAGCGGGACTCGTTACGAGCAGTACTTC
>TRBJ2-2|TRBD1|.|TRBV5-5
CASSSRQGAPGELFF
TGTGCCAGCAGCTCCCGACAGGGGGCGCCCGGGGAGCTGTTTTTT
>TRBJ2-3|TRBD1|.|TRBV12-3/TRBV12-4
CASQIGDRSTQYF
TGTGCCAGCCAAATCGGGGACAGAAGCACGCAGTATTTT
>TRBJ2-3|.|once|TRBV12-3/TRBV12-4
CASSPAATDTQYF
TGTGCCAGCAGCCCAGCGGCCACAGATACGCAGTATTTT
>TRBJ2-7|TRBD1|.|TRBV11-2
CASSSGDRGRDEQYF
TGTGCCAGCAGCTCGGGGGACAGGGGGAGGGACGAGCAGTACTTC
>TRBJ2-1|.|.|TRBV7-9
CASSLSSSYNEQFF
TGTGCCAGCAGCTTATCCAGCTCCTACAATGAGCAGTTCTTC
>TRBJ2-7|.|.|TRBV19
CASRGTGREQYF
TGTGCCAGTAGGGGCACCGGGAGAGAGCAGTACTTC
>TRBJ1-1|.|.|TRBV5-1
CASSLARGGLGTEAFF
TGCGCCAGCAGCTTGGCCCGTGGAGGGTTAGGCACTGAAGCTTTCTTT
>TRBJ1-6|.|once|TRBV15
CATAVGDSPLHF
TGTGCCACCGCGGTAGGAGATTCACCCCTCCACTTT
>TRBJ1-1|TRBD1|.|TRBV11-2
CASSSPTTGRTEAFF
TGTGCCAGCAGCTCCCCAACGACAGGGAGGACTGAAGCTTTCTTT
>TRBJ2-7|.|.|TRBV7-9
CASSPPLVLYEQYF
TGTGCCAGCAGCCCACCCCTAGTACTCTACGAGCAGTACTTC
>TRBJ2-1|.|.|TRBV18
CASSPPRTNSYNEQFF
TGTGCCAGCTCACCACCAAGGACTAACTCCTACAATGAGCAGTTCTTC
>TRBJ1-5|.|.|TRBV30
CAWSHTGGQPQHF
TGTGCCTGGAGTCACACAGGTGGGCAGCCCCAGCATTTT
>TRBJ2-7|TRBD1|few|TRBV9
CASSKADRGLPYEQYF
TGTGCCAGCAGTAAGGCCGACAGGGGGTTACCCTACGAGCAGTACTTC
>TRBJ1-2|.|.|TRBV19
CASSAREGAACF
TGTGCCAGTAGTGCCAGGGAGGGTGCGGCTTGCTTC